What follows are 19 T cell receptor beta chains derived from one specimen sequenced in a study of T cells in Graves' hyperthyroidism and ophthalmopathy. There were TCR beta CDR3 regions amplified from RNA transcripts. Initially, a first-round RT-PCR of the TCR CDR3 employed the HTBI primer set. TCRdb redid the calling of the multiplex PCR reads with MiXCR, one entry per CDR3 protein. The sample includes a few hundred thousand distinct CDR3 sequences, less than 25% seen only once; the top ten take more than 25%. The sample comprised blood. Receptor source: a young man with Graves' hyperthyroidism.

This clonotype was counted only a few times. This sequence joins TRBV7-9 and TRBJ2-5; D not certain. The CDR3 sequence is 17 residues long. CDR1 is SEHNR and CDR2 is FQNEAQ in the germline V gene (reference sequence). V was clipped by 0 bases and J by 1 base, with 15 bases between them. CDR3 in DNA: TGTGCCAGCAGCTTAGCGGCTGGCTTGGCGCTCCAAGAGACCCAGTACTTC. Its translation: CASSLAAGLALQETQYF.

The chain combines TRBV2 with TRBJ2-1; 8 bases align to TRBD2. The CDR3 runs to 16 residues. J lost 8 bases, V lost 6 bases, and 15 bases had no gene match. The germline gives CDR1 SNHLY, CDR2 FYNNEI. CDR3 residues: CASSISTSDPRDEQFF. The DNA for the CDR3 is TGTGCCAGCAGCATTTCGACTAGCGACCCTAGGGATGAGCAGTTCTTC. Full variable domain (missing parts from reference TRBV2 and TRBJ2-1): EPEVTQTPSHQVTQMGQEVILRCVPISNHLYFYWYRQILGQKVEFLVSFYNNEISEKSEIFDDQFSVERPDGSNFTLKIRSTKLEDSAMYFCASSISTSDPRDEQFFGPGTRLTVL.

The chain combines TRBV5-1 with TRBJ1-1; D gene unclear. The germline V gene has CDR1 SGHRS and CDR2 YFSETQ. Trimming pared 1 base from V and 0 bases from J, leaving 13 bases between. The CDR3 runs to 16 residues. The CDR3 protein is CASSLMFVQLNTEAFF. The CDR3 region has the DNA TGCGCCAGCAGCTTGATGTTTGTGCAGCTGAACACTGAAGCTTTCTTT.

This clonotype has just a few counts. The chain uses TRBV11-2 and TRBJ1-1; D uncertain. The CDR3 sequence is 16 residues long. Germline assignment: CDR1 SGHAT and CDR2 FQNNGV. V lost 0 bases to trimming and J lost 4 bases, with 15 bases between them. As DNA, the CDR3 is TGTGCCAGCAGCTTAGATCTAGGTCCCCTGAGCACTGAAGCTTTCTTT. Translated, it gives CASSLDLGPLSTEAFF.

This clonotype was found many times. The CDR3 DNA follows: TGTGCCAGTAGCCCTCTCGGCGGCCCCTACGAGCAGTACTTC. Its translation: CASSPLGGPYEQYF. The chain carries TRBV19 and TRBJ2-7; unclear D gene. This CDR3 region has 14 residues. Germline V CDR1 and CDR2: LNHDA, SQIVND (reference sequence). Trimming shortened V by 6 bases and J by 2 bases, and 14 bases separated the two germline ends. The complete variable domain, with remaining parts taken from reference TRBV19 and TRBJ2-7, reads DGGITQSPKYLFRKEGQNVTLSCEQNLNHDAMYWYRQDPGQGLRLIYYSQIVNDFQKGDIAEGYSVSREKKESFPLTVTSAQKNPTAFYLCASSPLGGPYEQYFGPGTRLTVT.

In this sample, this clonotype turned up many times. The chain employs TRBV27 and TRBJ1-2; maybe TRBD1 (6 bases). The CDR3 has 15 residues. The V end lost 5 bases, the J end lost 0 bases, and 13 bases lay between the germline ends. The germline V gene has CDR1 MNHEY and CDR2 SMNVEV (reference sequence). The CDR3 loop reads CASSRGTPSNYGYTF. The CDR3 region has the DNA TGTGCCAGCAGTCGGGGGACACCATCTAACTATGGCTACACCTTC.

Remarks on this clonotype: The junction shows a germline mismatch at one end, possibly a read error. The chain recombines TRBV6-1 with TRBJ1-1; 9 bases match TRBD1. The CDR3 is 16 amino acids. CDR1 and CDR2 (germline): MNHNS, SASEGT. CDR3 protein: CASSRTGGVGYTDAFF. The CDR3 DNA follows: TGTGCCAGCAGCCGAACAGGGGGCGTTGGGTACACTGATGCTTTCTTT.

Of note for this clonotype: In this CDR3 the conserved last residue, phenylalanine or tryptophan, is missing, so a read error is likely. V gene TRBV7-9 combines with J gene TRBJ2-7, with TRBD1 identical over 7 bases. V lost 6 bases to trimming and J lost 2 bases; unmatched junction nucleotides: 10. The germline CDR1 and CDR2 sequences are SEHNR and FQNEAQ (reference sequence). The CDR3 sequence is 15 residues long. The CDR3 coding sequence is TGTGCCAGCAGTGGGGATCGGGACAGAGCCTACGAGCAGTACATC. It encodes CASSGDRDRAYEQYI.

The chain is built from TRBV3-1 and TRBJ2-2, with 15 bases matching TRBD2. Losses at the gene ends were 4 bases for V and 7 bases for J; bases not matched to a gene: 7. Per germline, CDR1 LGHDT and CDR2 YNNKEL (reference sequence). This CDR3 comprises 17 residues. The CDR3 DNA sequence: TGTGCCAGCAGCCGCACCGGGACTAGCGGGGGGATCGGGGAGCTGTTTTTT. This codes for CASSRTGTSGGIGELFF.

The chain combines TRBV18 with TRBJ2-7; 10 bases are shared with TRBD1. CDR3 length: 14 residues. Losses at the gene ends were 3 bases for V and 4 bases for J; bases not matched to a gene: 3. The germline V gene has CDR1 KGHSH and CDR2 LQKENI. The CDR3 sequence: CASSPGTGEYEQYF. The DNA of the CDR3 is TGTGCCAGCTCACCGGGGACAGGGGAATACGAGCAGTACTTC.

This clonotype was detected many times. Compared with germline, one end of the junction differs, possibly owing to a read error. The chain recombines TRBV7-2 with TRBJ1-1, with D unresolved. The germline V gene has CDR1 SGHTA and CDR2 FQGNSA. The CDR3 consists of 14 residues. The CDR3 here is CASSLGRLNTEAFF. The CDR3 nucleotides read TGTGCCAGCAGTTTAGGGCGGTTGAACACTGAAGCTTTCTTT. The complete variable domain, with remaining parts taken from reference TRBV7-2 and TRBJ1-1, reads GAGVSQSPSNKVTEKGKDVELRCDPISGHTALYWYRQSLGQGLEFLIYFQGNSAPDKSGLPSDRFSAERTGGSVSTLTIQRTQQEDSAVYLCASSLGRLNTEAFFGQGTRLTVV.

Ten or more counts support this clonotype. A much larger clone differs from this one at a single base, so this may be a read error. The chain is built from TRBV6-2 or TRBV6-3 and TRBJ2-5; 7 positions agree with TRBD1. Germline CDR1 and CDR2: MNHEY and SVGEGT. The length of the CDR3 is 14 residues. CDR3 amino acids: CASSYPGQQETKYF. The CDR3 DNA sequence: TGTGCCAGCAGTTACCCGGGACAGCAAGAGACCAAGTACTTC.

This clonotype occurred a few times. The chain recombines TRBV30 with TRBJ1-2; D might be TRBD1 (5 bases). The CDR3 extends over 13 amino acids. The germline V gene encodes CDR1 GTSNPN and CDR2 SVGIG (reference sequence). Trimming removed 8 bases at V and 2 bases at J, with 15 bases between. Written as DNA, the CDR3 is TGTGCCGGGAACATACAGGCAAACTATGGCTACACCTTC. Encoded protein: CAGNIQANYGYTF.

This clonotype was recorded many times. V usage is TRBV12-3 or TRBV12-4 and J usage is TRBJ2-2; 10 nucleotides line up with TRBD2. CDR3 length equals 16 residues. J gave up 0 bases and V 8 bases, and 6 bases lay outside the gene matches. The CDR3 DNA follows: TGTGCCAGCCGGCCAAGCGGGGGGGCGAACACCGGGGAGCTGTTTTTT. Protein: CASRPSGGANTGELFF.

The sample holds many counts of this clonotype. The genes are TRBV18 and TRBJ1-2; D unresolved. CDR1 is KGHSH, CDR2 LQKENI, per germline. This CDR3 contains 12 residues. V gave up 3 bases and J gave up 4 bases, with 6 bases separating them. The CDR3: CASSPESYGYTF. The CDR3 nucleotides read TGTGCCAGCTCACCCGAGAGCTATGGCTACACCTTC.

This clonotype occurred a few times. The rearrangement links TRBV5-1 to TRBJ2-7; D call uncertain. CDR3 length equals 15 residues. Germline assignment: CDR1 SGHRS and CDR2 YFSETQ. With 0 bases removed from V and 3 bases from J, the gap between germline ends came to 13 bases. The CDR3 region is CASSLDPSSDYEQYF. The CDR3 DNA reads TGCGCCAGCAGCTTGGACCCCTCGAGTGACTACGAGCAGTACTTC.

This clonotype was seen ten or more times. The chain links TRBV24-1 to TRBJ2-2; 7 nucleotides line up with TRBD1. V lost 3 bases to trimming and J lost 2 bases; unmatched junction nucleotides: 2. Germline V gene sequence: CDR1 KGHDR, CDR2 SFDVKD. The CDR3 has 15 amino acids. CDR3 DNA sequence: TGTGCCACCAGTGATGACAGGGATAACACCGGGGAGCTGTTTTTT. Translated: CATSDDRDNTGELFF.

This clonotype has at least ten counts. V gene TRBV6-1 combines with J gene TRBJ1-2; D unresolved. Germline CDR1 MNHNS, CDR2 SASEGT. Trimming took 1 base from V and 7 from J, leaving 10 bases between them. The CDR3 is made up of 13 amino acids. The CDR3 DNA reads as TGTGCCAGCAGTGAAGACAGAGTCTCTGGCTACACCTTC. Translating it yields CASSEDRVSGYTF.

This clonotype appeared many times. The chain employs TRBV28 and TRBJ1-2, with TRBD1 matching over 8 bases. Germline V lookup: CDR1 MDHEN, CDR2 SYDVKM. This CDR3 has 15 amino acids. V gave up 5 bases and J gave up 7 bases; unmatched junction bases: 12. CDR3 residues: CASSTSRTGIGGYTF. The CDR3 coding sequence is TGTGCCAGCAGTACCTCCCGGACAGGGATAGGTGGCTACACCTTC.